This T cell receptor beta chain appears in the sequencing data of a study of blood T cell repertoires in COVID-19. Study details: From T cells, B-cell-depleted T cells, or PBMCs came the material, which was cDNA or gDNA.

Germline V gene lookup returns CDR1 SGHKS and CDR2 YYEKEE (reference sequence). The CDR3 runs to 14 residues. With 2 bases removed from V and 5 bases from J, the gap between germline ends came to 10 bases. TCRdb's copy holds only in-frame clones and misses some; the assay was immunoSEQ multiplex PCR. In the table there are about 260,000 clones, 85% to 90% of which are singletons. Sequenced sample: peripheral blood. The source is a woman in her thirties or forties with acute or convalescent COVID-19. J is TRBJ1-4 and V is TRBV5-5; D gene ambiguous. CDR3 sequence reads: CASSFVVENEKLFF. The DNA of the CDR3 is TGTGCCAGCAGCTTTGTTGTCGAGAATGAAAAACTGTTTTTT.